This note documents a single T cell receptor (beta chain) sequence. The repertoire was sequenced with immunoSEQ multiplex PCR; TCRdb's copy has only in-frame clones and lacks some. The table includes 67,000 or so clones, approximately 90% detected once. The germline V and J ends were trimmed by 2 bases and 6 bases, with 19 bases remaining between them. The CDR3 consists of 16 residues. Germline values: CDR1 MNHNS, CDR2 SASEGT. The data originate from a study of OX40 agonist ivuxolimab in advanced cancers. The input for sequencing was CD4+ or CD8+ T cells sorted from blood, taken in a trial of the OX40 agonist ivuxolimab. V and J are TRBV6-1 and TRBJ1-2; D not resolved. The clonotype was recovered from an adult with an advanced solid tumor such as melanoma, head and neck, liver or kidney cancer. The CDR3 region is CASSEMPARSPHGYTF. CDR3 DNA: TGTGCCAGCAGTGAAATGCCGGCCAGGTCTCCACATGGCTACACCTTC.